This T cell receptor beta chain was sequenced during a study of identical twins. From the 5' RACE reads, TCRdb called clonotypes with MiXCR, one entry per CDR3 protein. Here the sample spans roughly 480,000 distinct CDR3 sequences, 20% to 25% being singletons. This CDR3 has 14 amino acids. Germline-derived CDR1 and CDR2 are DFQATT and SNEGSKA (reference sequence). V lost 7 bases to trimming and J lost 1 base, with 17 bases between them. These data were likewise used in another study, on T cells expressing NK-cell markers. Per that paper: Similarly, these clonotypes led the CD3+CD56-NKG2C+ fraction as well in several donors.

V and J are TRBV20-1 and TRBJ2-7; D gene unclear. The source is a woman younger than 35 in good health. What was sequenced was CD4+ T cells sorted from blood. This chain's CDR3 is CSVLAALGSYEQYF. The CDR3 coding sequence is TGCAGTGTCCTGGCGGCGCTAGGATCCTACGAGCAGTACTTC.